The 5 T cell receptor beta chains below come from one sample, sequenced in a study of T-cell memory formation after mild COVID-19. MiXCR, applied by TCRdb to the 5' RACE reads, yields one record per CDR3 protein. The sample contains about 170,000 distinct CDR3 sequences, roughly 13% of which appear only once. Sequencing input: PBMCs or a T cell subset sorted from them (not recorded which). All receptors come from a man aged 18-30 years who had mild COVID-19 (a few samples of this study predate the infection). Cell type and time point are not known.

V gene TRBV6-2 or TRBV6-3 combines with J gene TRBJ2-2; D gene unclear. Germline CDR1 MNHEY, CDR2 SVGEGT. This CDR3 region has 12 residues. Trimming took 1 base from V and 7 from J, leaving 4 bases between them. For the CDR3, the DNA is TGTGCCAGCAGTTACTTGGGCGGGGAGCTGTTTTTT. It yields the protein CASSYLGGELFF.

This clonotype has a handful of counts. This chain connects TRBV5-1 to TRBJ1-1; D possibly corresponds to TRBD1 (5 bases). The germline V and J ends were trimmed by 0 bases and 7 bases, with 16 bases remaining between them. This CDR3 spans 15 amino acids. Germline CDR1 and CDR2: SGHRS and YFSETQ. The CDR3 protein is CASSLAPRGSGEAFF. CDR3 in DNA: TGCGCCAGCAGCTTGGCCCCACGGGGGAGTGGTGAAGCTTTCTTT.

The chain is built from TRBV6-2 or TRBV6-3 and TRBJ2-3; TRBD1 matches 8 bases. Germline V lookup: CDR1 MNHEY, CDR2 SVGEGT. With V trimmed by 7 bases and J by 7 bases, 13 bases remained unmatched. The CDR3 has 15 amino acids. The DNA for the CDR3 is TGTGCCAGCACCCCGGCTGGGACAGGCTGGCATACGCAGTATTTT. Its translation: CASTPAGTGWHTQYF.

V gene TRBV7-9 combines with J gene TRBJ2-2, with D hard to call. The V gene's germline CDR1 is SEHNR and CDR2 FQNEAQ (reference sequence). The CDR3 runs to 16 residues. The ends were cut back, 3 bases at V and 3 bases at J, with 14 bases in the middle. The CDR3: CASSFQSVGYTGELFF. The CDR3 nucleotides read TGTGCCAGCAGCTTCCAAAGCGTCGGTTACACCGGGGAGCTGTTTTTT.

The V call is TRBV4-3, the J call TRBJ2-5; D uncertain. Germline V gives CDR1 LGHNA, CDR2 YSLEER. Trimming left V 0 bases short and J 0 bases short, with 5 bases between. The CDR3 loop spans 14 amino acids. CDR3 DNA: TGCGCCAGCAGCCAAGAGCTGTACCAAGAGACCCAGTACTTC. It encodes CASSQELYQETQYF.